This T cell receptor beta chain was profiled in a study of blood T cell repertoires in COVID-19. Clones were sequenced by immunoSEQ multiplex PCR, and TCRdb holds only the in-frame ones, with some missing. This repertoire shows 95,000 to 150,000 clones, roughly 77% found once; its top ten account for 16%. Source material: peripheral blood. The clonotype was recovered from a man in his fifties or sixties with active or convalescent COVID-19.

Written as DNA, the CDR3 is TGTGCCATCAGTTCTAGCGGGAGTTACAATGAGCAGTTCTTC. This translates into CAISSSGSYNEQFF. The rearrangement joins TRBV10-3 to TRBJ2-1, with 10 bases fitting TRBD2. CDR1 ENHRY and CDR2 SYGVKD come from the germline V gene. This CDR3 has 14 residues. Trimming took 5 bases from V and 4 from J; bases not matched to a gene: 2.